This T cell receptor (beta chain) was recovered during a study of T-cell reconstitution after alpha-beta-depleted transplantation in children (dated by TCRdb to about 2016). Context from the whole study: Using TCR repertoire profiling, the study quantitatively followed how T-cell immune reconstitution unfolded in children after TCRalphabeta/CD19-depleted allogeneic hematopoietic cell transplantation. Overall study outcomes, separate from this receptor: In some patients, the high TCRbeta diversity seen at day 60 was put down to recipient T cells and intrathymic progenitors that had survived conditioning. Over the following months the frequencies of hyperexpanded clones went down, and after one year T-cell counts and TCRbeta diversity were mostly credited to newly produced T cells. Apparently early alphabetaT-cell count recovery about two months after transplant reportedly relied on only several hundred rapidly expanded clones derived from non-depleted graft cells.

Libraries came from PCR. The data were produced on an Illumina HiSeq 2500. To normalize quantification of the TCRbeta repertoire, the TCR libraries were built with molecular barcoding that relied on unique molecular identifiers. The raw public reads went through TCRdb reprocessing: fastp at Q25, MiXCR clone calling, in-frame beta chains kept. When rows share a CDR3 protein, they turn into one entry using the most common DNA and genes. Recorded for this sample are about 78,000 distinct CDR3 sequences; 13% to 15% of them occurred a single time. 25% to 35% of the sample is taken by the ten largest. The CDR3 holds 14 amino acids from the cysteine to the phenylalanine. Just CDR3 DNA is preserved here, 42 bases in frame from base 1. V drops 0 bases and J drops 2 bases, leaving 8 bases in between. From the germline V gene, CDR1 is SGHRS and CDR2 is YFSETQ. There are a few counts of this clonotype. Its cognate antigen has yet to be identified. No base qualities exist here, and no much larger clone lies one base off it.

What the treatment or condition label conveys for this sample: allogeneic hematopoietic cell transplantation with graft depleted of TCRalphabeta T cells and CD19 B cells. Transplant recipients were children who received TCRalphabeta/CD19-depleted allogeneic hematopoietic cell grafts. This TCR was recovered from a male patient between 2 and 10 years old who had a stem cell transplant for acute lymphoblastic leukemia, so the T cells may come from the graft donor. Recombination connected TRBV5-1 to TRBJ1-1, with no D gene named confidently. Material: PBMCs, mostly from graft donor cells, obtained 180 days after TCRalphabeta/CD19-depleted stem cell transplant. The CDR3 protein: CASSLVTANTEAFF. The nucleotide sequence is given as TGCGCCAGCAGCTTGGTAACGGCCAACACTGAAGCTTTCTTT. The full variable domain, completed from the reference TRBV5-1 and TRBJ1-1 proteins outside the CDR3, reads KAGVTQTPRYLIKTRGQQVTLSCSPISGHRSVSWYQQTPGQGLQFLFEYFSETQRNKGNFPGRFSGRQFSNSRSEMNVSTLELGDSALYLCASSLVTANTEAFFGQGTRLTVV.